This T cell receptor beta chain came from a study of blood T cells in healthy people across ages. The study's findings and limits: The study lacked donor CMV status, which possibly confounded expanded clonotype changes.

The second PCR ran roughly 6 to 12 cycles with a sample-barcoded 5' primer and J-beta primers. TCRdb reprocessed the 5' RACE reads via MiXCR and lists one record per CDR3 protein. The sample carries nearly 800,000 distinct CDR3 sequences, approximately 25% recorded once. Notes on this clonotype: Its antigen is unidentified.

This sample was also put to use in a study of T cells of mothers and their children. From that study: Among related mother-child pairs, overlap was slightly higher than in unrelated pairs, though not significantly.

The specimen was blood. This clonotype was sampled from a boy between 10 and 17 years old in good health.

This chain's CDR3 is CAISDGSDTGELFF. The CDR3 DNA sequence: TGTGCCATCAGTGACGGGTCGGACACCGGGGAGCTGTTTTTT. V is TRBV10-3 and J is TRBJ2-2; D ambiguous. V was clipped by 3 bases and J by 3 bases, with 8 bases between them. CDR3 size: 14 residues. The V gene's germline CDR1 is ENHRY and CDR2 SYGVKD.